The TCR beta chain under discussion was sequenced for a study of blood T cells in healthy people across ages. The CDR3 sequence is 15 residues long. The germline V gene has CDR1 SNHLY and CDR2 FYNNEI. V was trimmed by 6 bases and J by 0 bases, leaving 15 bases between them. PCR was performed a second time for roughly 7 to 11 cycles using a sample-barcoded 5' primer and a J-beta primer mix. TCRdb passed the 5' RACE reads through MiXCR, listing each CDR3 protein once. The sample includes roughly 800,000 distinct CDR3 sequences, around a quarter of them seen just once. General study results and limits: Across the age range, TCR beta diversity per million T cells fell in a roughly linear way.

Every donor gave 8 to 10 milliliters of peripheral blood. Remarks on this clonotype: Its antigen is as yet unknown.

A further study also used this sample, focusing on T cells of mothers and their children.

The clonotype comes from a boy between 10 and 17 years old in good health. The sample comprised blood. The chain has TRBV2 and TRBJ2-7; D may be TRBD1 (6 bases). The CDR3 DNA follows: TGTGCCAGCAGGCGAGACAGGTTTAGCTCCTACGAGCAGTACTTC. This encodes CASRRDRFSSYEQYF. Together with reference TRBV2 and TRBJ2-7, the CDR3 gives the full variable domain: EPEVTQTPSHQVTQMGQEVILRCVPISNHLYFYWYRQILGQKVEFLVSFYNNEISEKSEIFDDQFSVERPDGSNFTLKIRSTKLEDSAMYFCASRRDRFSSYEQYFGPGTRLTVT.